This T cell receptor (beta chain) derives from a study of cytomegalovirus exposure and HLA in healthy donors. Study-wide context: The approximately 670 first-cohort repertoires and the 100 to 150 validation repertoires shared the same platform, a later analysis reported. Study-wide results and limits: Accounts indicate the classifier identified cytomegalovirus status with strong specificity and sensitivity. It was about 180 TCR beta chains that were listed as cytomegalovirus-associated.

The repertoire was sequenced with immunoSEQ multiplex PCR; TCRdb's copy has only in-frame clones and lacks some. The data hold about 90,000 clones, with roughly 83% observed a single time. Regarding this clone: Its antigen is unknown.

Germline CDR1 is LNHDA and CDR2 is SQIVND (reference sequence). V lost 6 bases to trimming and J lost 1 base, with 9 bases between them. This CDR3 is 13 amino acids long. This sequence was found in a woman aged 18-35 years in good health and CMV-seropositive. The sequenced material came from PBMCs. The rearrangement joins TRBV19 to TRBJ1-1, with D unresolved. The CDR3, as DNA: TGTGCCAGTAGCCTAGGTGAGAACACTGAAGCTTTCTTT. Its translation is CASSLGENTEAFF.